This section outlines one TCR beta chain sequence together with its context. It has no known antigen specificity. No base quality information exists; no much larger clone differs at one position. These data originate in a study of OX40 agonist ivuxolimab in advanced cancers. In the study overall: Ivuxolimab, which targeted the costimulatory receptor OX40 (CD134), was an agonistic, fully human IgG2 monoclonal antibody. Intravenous ivuxolimab was administered to patients every 2 weeks at six dose levels: 0.01, 0.1, 0.3, 1.5, 3 and 10 mg/kg. Of the roughly 52 patients in dose escalation, 19 had hepatocellular carcinoma, some 15 had melanoma, 9 had renal cell carcinoma and 9 had head and neck cancer. The dose-escalation cohort was almost 85% male with a mean age of about 60 years, ranging from roughly 20 to 80. Patients were allowed to have had prior anti-PD-1, anti-PD-L1 or anti-CTLA-4 therapy, and approximately 41% of the dose-escalation patients had previously received checkpoint inhibitors. Partial responses occurred in three dose-escalation patients, of whom one had hepatocellular carcinoma and two had cutaneous melanoma. Peripheral TCRbeta sequencing was intended to test whether TCR sequence diversity was altered and clonal T-cell expansion was caused by ivuxolimab. The monotherapy dose-escalation portion (N of about 47 patients) of the phase I ivuxolimab trial is reported in the paper.

For sequencing of the TCRbeta CDR3 region, genomic DNA was extracted from the sorted cells. The immunoSEQ Assay was used for sequencing of TCRbeta CDR3 regions. In its TCRdb copy, this immuneACCESS table keeps in-frame sequences only and misses some clones. Where compared with another copy, unresolved V genes explain less than half of these, and the others have no known cause. Across this sample there are over 45,000 clones, with roughly 89% seen only once. Around a third of the sample is held by the ten biggest clonotypes. The germline V gene provides CDR1 LGHNA and CDR2 YSLEER. From cysteine to phenylalanine, the CDR3 is 11 amino acids long. The DNA shown is the 33-base CDR3, in frame from base 1. V is clipped by 1 base and J by 10 bases, and the sequence between their germline boundaries is 2 bases long. The trial excluded patients who had a history of autoimmune disease or were on systemic immunosuppression. Peripheral blood for TCR sequencing was collected from all dose cohorts at baseline, on cycle 4 day 1, and on cycle 7 day 1. The samples were drawn from a first-in-human, open-label, multicenter phase I dose-escalation trial of ivuxolimab. Adults with locally advanced or metastatic head and neck squamous cell, hepatocellular, melanoma or renal cell carcinoma were enrolled in the trial. CD4+ and CD8+ T cells were sorted separately from peripheral blood before TCR sequencing.

Results and caveats for the whole study, not just this receptor: Clonal expansion of both CD4+ and CD8+ blood T cells was observed from baseline to week 6 at doses 0.1 to 3.0 mg/kg. The antigen specificity of the peripheral T cells that underwent clonal expansion was not determined. In partial responders in the 0.1-3.0 mg/kg groups, normalized peripheral clonal expansion was found to be among the lowest, especially among CD8+ T cells. After ivuxolimab, expanded clones were on average more numerous among CD8+ T cells than among CD4+ T cells. Low levels of normalized T-cell clonal expansion were also seen in some patients who did not respond.

This receptor was taken from an adult with an advanced solid tumor such as melanoma, head and neck, liver or kidney cancer. The V gene is TRBV4-3 and the J gene is TRBJ1-6; confidence is insufficient to name the D gene. The sequencing here drew on CD4+ or CD8+ T cells sorted from blood, taken in a trial of the OX40 agonist ivuxolimab. The CDR3 reads CASSQGSPLHF. The nucleotide sequence reads as follows: TGCGCCAGCAGCCAAGGGTCACCCCTCCACTTT.